This is a list of T cell receptor beta chains from one sample in a study of blood T cell repertoires in COVID-19. Clones were sequenced by immunoSEQ multiplex PCR, and TCRdb holds only the in-frame ones, with some missing. The sample comprises about 410,000 clones, 85% to 90% of which are singletons, and about 1.8% rests with the top ten. Specimen: PBMCs or T cells enriched from blood (not recorded which). These receptors were obtained from a woman aged 25 to 39 who had recovered from COVID-19. The CDR3 runs from the conserved cysteine through the conserved F or W. The D gene is left open where the match is weak. Not every row has a clone size; where given, it reads once, few, many or a size class.

CDR3 DNA,CDR3 protein,J gene,D gene,clone size,V gene
TGTGCCAGCTCACCTTCTTGGGGCAGGGAATTCCAACCCCAGCATTTT,CASSPSWGREFQPQHF,TRBJ1-5,.,few,TRBV18
TGTGCCAGAAGCTTGGTGGCAGGGGGTATGAACACTGAAGCTTTCTTT,CARSLVAGGMNTEAFF,TRBJ1-1,TRBD1,.,TRBV5-3
TGTGCCAGCGGAGGGATCGGTCGTTCCTACGAGCAGTACTTC,CASGGIGRSYEQYF,TRBJ2-7,.,once,TRBV6-5
TGCAGCGTTTCGACTAGCGGGGTAAACACCGGGGAGCTGTTTTTT,CSVSTSGVNTGELFF,TRBJ2-2,TRBD2,.,TRBV29-1
TGTGCCAGCAGCTTGTGGCGCGGCCAAGAGACCCAGTACTTC,CASSLWRGQETQYF,TRBJ2-5,.,.,TRBV5-4
TGTGCCAGCAGCCAATTAGGTGGCGCTAGCTCCTACAATGAGCAGTTCTTC,CASSQLGGASSYNEQFF,TRBJ2-1,.,.,TRBV3-1/TRBV3-2
TGTGCCAGCAGTTACCGACAGGGAGAGTATGGCTACACCTTC,CASSYRQGEYGYTF,TRBJ1-2,TRBD1,.,TRBV6-2/TRBV6-3
TGTGCCTGGAGTTTTGCCCCAGGACTAGCGGAAAGAAGATCGCAGTTCTTC,CAWSFAPGLAERRSQFF,TRBJ2-1,TRBD2,once,TRBV30
TGTGCCAGCAGCTTACAGGGCACTGAAGCTTTCTTT,CASSLQGTEAFF,TRBJ1-1,.,.,TRBV12-3/TRBV12-4
TGTGCCAGCAGCTTCCAGGGCGGGAGTTCAATTAGGAACACTGAAGCTTTCTTT,CASSFQGGSSIRNTEAFF,TRBJ1-1,.,.,TRBV7-2
TGTGCCAGCACCCCAAATCTCGGGAGGGCCTATTACGAGCAGTACTTC,CASTPNLGRAYYEQYF,TRBJ2-7,TRBD2,.,TRBV27
TGTGCCAGCAGCTTAGGGAGCCGCGGAGAGACCCAGTACTTC,CASSLGSRGETQYF,TRBJ2-5,.,.,TRBV7-6
TGTGCCAGCAGTTTATTTGGGGGGACTCTAGCCAAAAACATTCAGTACTTC,CASSLFGGTLAKNIQYF,TRBJ2-4,.,.,TRBV28
TGTGCCAGCAGGCAGGGTTTCGGCTACACCTTC,CASRQGFGYTF,TRBJ1-2,.,.,TRBV2
TGTGCCAGCAGTTACGCCGGGTCTGGGTATGGCTACACCTTC,CASSYAGSGYGYTF,TRBJ1-2,.,.,TRBV6-5
TGTGCCAGCAGTGAATTTTCAGCGGGAGCTTATGAGACCCAGTACTTC,CASSEFSAGAYETQYF,TRBJ2-5,TRBD2,.,TRBV6-1
TGCAGCGTTGTCAGTGGGCTCCCGAACACTGAAGCTTTCTTT,CSVVSGLPNTEAFF,TRBJ1-1,.,.,TRBV29-1
TGTGCCAGCACCCCAGGGGGCCGGGGCTACACCTTC,CASTPGGRGYTF,TRBJ1-2,TRBD1,.,TRBV12-3/TRBV12-4
TGTGCCATGCGGCCGGGACAGGGGGCTTCTGGAAACACCATATATTTT,CAMRPGQGASGNTIYF,TRBJ1-3,TRBD1,.,TRBV10-3
TGTGCCAGCAGCTTGGGACAGCCGAACACTGAAGCTTTCTTT,CASSLGQPNTEAFF,TRBJ1-1,.,.,TRBV5-8
TGTGCCAGCAGCCGACTAGCGGGGAGCACAGATACGCAGTATTTT,CASSRLAGSTDTQYF,TRBJ2-3,TRBD2,.,TRBV5-4
TGTGCCAGCAGTGAAGGAGATAGCAATCAGCCCCAGCATTTT,CASSEGDSNQPQHF,TRBJ1-5,.,.,TRBV6-1
TGTGCCAGCAGCCCCTCCGGTAGGGGGAGGGCCACGAATGAGCAGTTCTTC,CASSPSGRGRATNEQFF,TRBJ2-1,.,.,TRBV7-3
TGTGCCAGCAGCTTATTCATAACAGGGGCGAACACCGGGGAGCTGTTTTTT,CASSLFITGANTGELFF,TRBJ2-2,TRBD1,.,TRBV5-4
TGTGCCAGCAGCCAGGGACTAGCGGTTTGGAGACCCCAGTACTTC,CASSQGLAVWRPQYF,TRBJ2-4,TRBD2,.,TRBV7-9
TGCGCCAGCACCCCGACAGGGGTCAATGAGCAGTTCTTC,CASTPTGVNEQFF,TRBJ2-1,TRBD1,.,TRBV10-1
TGCGCCAGCAGTCAAGGGCGGGGAACGGGGGCCAACGTCCTGACTTTC,CASSQGRGTGANVLTF,TRBJ2-6,.,.,TRBV23-1
TGTGCCAGCAGTTTTAACTCTGGAAACACCATATATTTT,CASSFNSGNTIYF,TRBJ1-3,.,.,TRBV12-3/TRBV12-4
TGCGCCAGCAGCCATCCCCGCTTTCGGACAGGGGGGGACCAAGAGACCCAGTACTTC,CASSHPRFRTGGDQETQYF,TRBJ2-5,TRBD1,.,TRBV4-1
TGTGCCAGCAGGGCCGGGACAGGGGACTATGGCTACACCTTC,CASRAGTGDYGYTF,TRBJ1-2,TRBD1,.,TRBV2
TGTGCCATCAGTGGACTAGCGGGAGGAGGCGAGACCCAGTACTTC,CAISGLAGGGETQYF,TRBJ2-5,TRBD2,.,TRBV10-3
TGTGCCAGCAGGAACCCCTCGGGCGAGCAGTACTTC,CASRNPSGEQYF,TRBJ2-7,.,.,TRBV27
TGTGCCAGCAGCGTAGGAGCGGGGAACCAAGAGACCCAGTACTTC,CASSVGAGNQETQYF,TRBJ2-5,TRBD2,.,TRBV9
TGTGCCAGCAGTTACGACAGGGGTAATTCACCCCTCCACTTT,CASSYDRGNSPLHF,TRBJ1-6,TRBD1,few,TRBV6-5
TGTGCCAGCAGCTCCTCCGGCGAGCAGTACTTC,CASSSSGEQYF,TRBJ2-7,.,.,TRBV7-9
TGCGCCAGCAGCCTGGGACAGGTACTGAACACTGAAGCTTTCTTT,CASSLGQVLNTEAFF,TRBJ1-1,TRBD1,.,TRBV5-1
TGTGCCAGCAGCTTACCCCTTACAGATACGCAGTATTTT,CASSLPLTDTQYF,TRBJ2-3,.,.,TRBV7-9
TGTGCCAGCAGGCTAGCCCTCTCCTACGAGCAGTACTTC,CASRLALSYEQYF,TRBJ2-7,.,once,TRBV2
TGTGCCAGCAGTTCACAGGGGGTCGCCTATGGCTACACCTTC,CASSSQGVAYGYTF,TRBJ1-2,TRBD1,.,TRBV6-1
TGTGCCAGCTCACAGGGACTGATGAACACTGAAGCTTTCTTT,CASSQGLMNTEAFF,TRBJ1-1,.,.,TRBV18
TGTGCCAGCAGTCTCCGGGACAGGGGAGCAGATACGCAGTATTTT,CASSLRDRGADTQYF,TRBJ2-3,TRBD1,once,TRBV27
TGTGCCAGTAGTTTTCGACAGGGGGACCTTACTAACTATGGCTACACCTTC,CASSFRQGDLTNYGYTF,TRBJ1-2,TRBD1,.,TRBV19
TGCGCCAGCAGCCGGGTCGGGGCCTACGAGCAGTACTTC,CASSRVGAYEQYF,TRBJ2-7,.,once,TRBV4-1
TGTGCCAGCAGTTTGCTTAGCGGGAGTTCAGATACGCAGTATTTT,CASSLLSGSSDTQYF,TRBJ2-3,TRBD2,.,TRBV28
TGTGCCAGCAGCCTTCCGGGTACGGGAGCTTTCTTT,CASSLPGTGAFF,TRBJ1-1,.,.,TRBV11-1
TGTGCCACCAGTGATCCCTCTAGCGGGAGGTTCCAAGAGACCCAGTACTTC,CATSDPSSGRFQETQYF,TRBJ2-5,TRBD2,.,TRBV24-1
TGTGCCAGCAGCCAAGCGGGACTACTCCAAGAGACCCAGTACTTC,CASSQAGLLQETQYF,TRBJ2-5,TRBD2,.,TRBV3-1/TRBV3-2
TGTGCCAGCAGCCCACACAGGGACGCCTTAACTATGGGCTACACCTTC,CASSPHRDALTMGYTF,TRBJ1-2,.,.,TRBV6-2/TRBV6-3
TGTGCCAGCAGTCCCACGGTGGGGGGAGGGCCCCAGCATTTT,CASSPTVGGGPQHF,TRBJ1-5,.,.,TRBV28
TGTGCCAGCAGCCCCAGATCCAGGGCCTACGAGCAGTACTTC,CASSPRSRAYEQYF,TRBJ2-7,.,.,TRBV9
TGTGCCAGCAGCATGGCCGGGAGGGCAGAGACCCAGTACTTC,CASSMAGRAETQYF,TRBJ2-5,TRBD2,.,TRBV5-6